These 14 T cell receptor beta chains originate from one sample sequenced in a study of T cell clonality in common variable immunodeficiency. Here immunoSEQ multiplex PCR was the method, and the copy in TCRdb shows in-frame clones only, minus some. The sample is made up of approximately 44,000 clones, none counted only once. Sample: peripheral blood mononuclear cells. These TCRs come from a person aged 18 to 75 in good health.

This clone has a count of ten or more. Sequencing ends 3 residues short of the CDR3 end; the germline J gene provides the rest. The chain recombines TRBV5-4 with TRBJ1-5, with a possible D match to TRBD1 (6 bases). Germline V CDR1 and CDR2: SGHNT, YYREEE (reference sequence). CDR3 length: 14 amino acids. The germline V and J ends were trimmed by 4 bases and 7 bases, with 15 bases remaining between them. CDR3 bases read: TGTGCCAGCAGCGAAGGGACATCCGGGCAGCCC. Protein sequence: CASSEGTSGQP. The CDR3, in full, reads CASSEGTSGQPQHF.

Ten or more counts support this clone. The read is 3 residues too short to cover the CDR3 end, so that end is filled in from the germline J gene. This chain joins TRBV19 and TRBJ1-2; maybe TRBD1 (6 bases). CDR1 and CDR2 (germline): LNHDA, SQIVND (reference sequence). The CDR3 sequence is 15 residues long. V was cut by 5 bases and J by 0 bases, with 13 bases left in between. The CDR3 protein is CASSPGAGANYGYTF. The covered CDR3 bases are TGTGCCAGTAGTCCAGGGGCCGGAGCTAACTATGGC.

This clone was seen at least ten times. The read ends 3 residues shy of where the CDR3 ends; the end is completed using the germline J gene. Distinct nucleotide sequences in the sample also encode this CDR3. The genes are TRBV5-1 and TRBJ1-4; D is unclear. Germline CDR1 and CDR2: SGHRS and YFSETQ. The V end was cut by 0 bases, the J end by 8 bases, with 11 bases between. The CDR3 has 14 amino acids. CDR3 protein: CASSLDRGGEKLFF. The CDR3 DNA, read in part, is TGCGCCAGCAGCTTGGATCGGGGAGGGGAAAAA.

This clone was recorded at least ten times. The CDR3 goes on 3 residues after the read ends, and that part is filled in from the germline J gene. The chain joins TRBV6-1 to TRBJ1-1; D remains ambiguous. The CDR3 runs 13 residues. V lost 3 bases and J lost 1, with 6 bases in between. Per the germline V gene, CDR1 is MNHNS and CDR2 is SASEGT. The sequenced CDR3 bases are TGTGCCAGCAGTGATCTAGGGAACACTGAA. Protein: CASSDLGNTE. The full CDR3 sequence reads CASSDLGNTEAFF.

This clone has ten or more counts. The CDR3 end falls 3 residues outside the read, so it is completed with the germline J gene. The rearrangement uses TRBV20-1 and TRBJ2-3, with 10 positions matching TRBD1. Germline lookup yields CDR1 DFQATT and CDR2 SNEGSKA (reference sequence). J gave up 3 bases and V 6 bases, and 15 bases lay outside the gene matches. The CDR3 sequence is 17 residues long. The part of the CDR3 DNA that was read is TGCAGTGCCCCTAGATTTAGTAGGGACAGGGGTACAGATACG. Amino acid sequence: CSAPRFSRDRGTDT. The CDR3 reads in full as CSAPRFSRDRGTDTQYF.

This clone was found many times. The read ends 3 residues before the CDR3 terminus; that terminus is restored from the germline J gene. The chain carries TRBV2 and TRBJ2-5, with 10 positions matching TRBD2. CDR1 is SNHLY and CDR2 is FYNNEI in the germline V gene. This CDR3 has 14 amino acids. With 7 bases clipped from V and 5 bases from J, the junction kept 7 bases outside the gene matches. The sequenced part of the CDR3 DNA is TGTGCCAGCACGGGACTAGCGTATGGGGAGACC. Amino acid sequence: CASTGLAYGET. The complete CDR3 reads CASTGLAYGETQYF.

This clone was picked up many times. The read ends 3 residues before the CDR3 terminus; that terminus is restored from the germline J gene. J is TRBJ2-1 and V is TRBV6-1, with 12 bases matching TRBD2. Germline assignment: CDR1 MNHNS and CDR2 SASEGT. V lost 1 base and J lost 0; bases outside the gene matches: 1. The CDR3 length is 17 residues. Partial CDR3 DNA: TGTGCCAGCAGTGAAGGGACTAGCGGGAACTCCTACAATGAG. Protein: CASSEGTSGNSYNE. The whole CDR3 sequence reads CASSEGTSGNSYNEQFF.

This clone was observed at least ten times. The CDR3 extends 3 residues past the end of the read, so its final part is completed from the germline J gene. J is TRBJ2-3 and V is TRBV19; 9 bases map to TRBD2. J gave up 0 bases and V 4 bases, and 5 bases lay outside the gene matches. There are 16 residues in the CDR3. Germline CDR1 LNHDA, CDR2 SQIVND (reference sequence). The CDR3 loop reads CASSTSSGASTDTQYF. The CDR3 DNA, read in part, is TGTGCCAGTAGTACGTCTAGCGGGGCTAGCACAGATACG.

In its sample, this clone was seen many times. The missing CDR3 end, 3 residues past where the read stops, is filled in from the germline J gene. The chain links TRBV7-2 to TRBJ2-3; weak D call: TRBD2 (5 bases). From germline, CDR1 is SGHTA and CDR2 FQGNSA. V shed 5 bases and J shed 0 bases, with 9 bases lying between them. This CDR3 is built from 14 residues. The CDR3 protein is CASSPRGSTDTQYF. CDR3 DNA, as far as it was read: TGTGCCAGCAGCCCTCGGGGTAGCACAGATACG.

This clone was recorded at least ten times. The read falls 3 residues short of the CDR3 end, and the missing part is taken from the germline J gene. The chain carries TRBV10-3 and TRBJ1-1, with 8 bases fitting TRBD1. Trimming removed 6 bases from V and 3 bases from J; junction bases left unmatched: 3. This CDR3 region has 13 residues. The germline CDR1 and CDR2 sequences are ENHRY and SYGVKD. The part of the CDR3 DNA that was read is TGTGCCATCAGCCAGGGGGCGGACACTGAA. This gives the protein CAISQGADTE. The full-length CDR3 reads as CAISQGADTEAFF.

This clone was seen at least ten times. The sequenced fragment ends 3 residues before the CDR3 boundary, so the rest is inferred from the germline J gene. The gene calls are TRBV5-5 and TRBJ1-1; no reliable D call. The CDR3 contains 13 residues. CDR1 and CDR2 (germline): SGHKS, YYEKEE (reference sequence). V lost 2 bases and J lost 4, with 9 bases in between. The part of the CDR3 DNA that was read is TGTGCCAGCAGCTTACCCTCGGGCACTGAA. Protein sequence: CASSLPSGTE. The full CDR3 protein is CASSLPSGTEAFF.

This clone showed up many times. The read stops 3 residues short of the end of the CDR3; the missing end is completed from the germline J gene. This chain links TRBV11-2 with TRBJ2-5, with 7 bases aligning to TRBD1. Germline V gene sequence: CDR1 SGHAT, CDR2 FQNNGV. V lost 7 bases, J lost 5 bases, and 7 bases stayed unmatched. This CDR3 is 13 amino acids long. CDR3 DNA (partial): TGTGCCAGCAAAGGGGGACAGAAGGAGACC. Translating it yields CASKGGQKET. In full, the CDR3 reads CASKGGQKETQYF.

This clone was detected ten times or more. Read data end 3 residues before the CDR3 end; the end is taken from the germline J gene. The genes are TRBV7-9 and TRBJ2-7; 8 bases fit TRBD1. Looked up from germline, CDR1 is SEHNR and CDR2 is FQNEAQ (reference sequence). V was pared by 4 bases and J by 2 bases, with 4 bases of the junction left unmatched. The CDR3 has 14 amino acids. The DNA read from the CDR3 is TGTGCCAGCAGCTGGGACAGGTATCCCTACGAG. Its translation: CASSWDRYPYE. From start to end, the CDR3 is CASSWDRYPYEQYF.

This clone was counted many times. The read ends 3 residues before the CDR3 terminus; that terminus is restored from the germline J gene. V usage is TRBV13 and J usage is TRBJ1-1; D remains unclear. The CDR3 loop spans 13 amino acids. Germline values: CDR1 PRHDT, CDR2 FYEKMQ (reference sequence). This CDR3 is CASSSPLDGVAFF. The CDR3 DNA, read in part, is TGTGCCAGCAGCTCCCCGTTAGACGGGGTG.